This TCR beta chain emerged from a study of blood T cell repertoires in COVID-19. Looking at the study overall: Collection of acute and convalescent COVID-19 samples took place in the United States, Italy and Spain.

In the original analysis: Quantification of nucleated cells was approximated via reference gene primer amplification. The repertoire was sequenced with immunoSEQ multiplex PCR; TCRdb's copy has only in-frame clones and lacks some. The DNA gave D and trimming, while V, J and clone size come from that table. Among roughly 260,000 clones listed, 85% to 90% were seen once. Enrolment of Seattle patients took place during active infection, and they were followed longitudinally. The sequence was obtained from a woman in her 30s with COVID-19, enrolled during active disease. The source material was peripheral blood.

The CDR3 region has the DNA TGCGCCAGCAGCCAAAGTCACTCCGGGGGGCAGCCCCAGCATTTT. This translates into CASSQSHSGGQPQHF. The genes are TRBV4-3 and TRBJ1-5, with D possibly being TRBD1 (5 bases). The CDR3 runs 15 residues. The germline V and J ends were trimmed by 2 bases and 7 bases, with 15 bases remaining between them. Germline V gives CDR1 LGHNA, CDR2 YSLEER.